This TCR beta chain was recorded in a study of shared clonotypes between healthy human individuals. Findings and limits, study-wide: The genetic and exposure-history diversity represented was limited by few donors. Clonotype sharing levels among donors were expected to vary with sequencing depth.

CDR3 length: 14 amino acids. The germline CDR1 and CDR2 sequences are SQVTM and ANQGSEA. V was clipped by 6 bases and J by 4 bases; unmatched bases: 7. Measured with immunoSEQ multiplex PCR; TCRdb has only the in-frame clones, and not every one. In the table there are about 2.3 million clones, approximately 95% of which are singletons. Details on this clone: Its antigen is unknown. The identical CDR3 is also encoded by other nucleotide sequences in the sample.

This TCR derives from a man aged 18 to 30 in good health. Some clones in this sample may be carry-over from other donors' samples. Sequenced sample: naive CD4+ T cells from PBMCs. The subset denotes: CD45RA+ positively selected. The rearrangement links TRBV29-1 to TRBJ2-2, with TRBD1 matching over 8 bases. CDR3 loop: CSVGQEGGTGELFF. The CDR3 nucleotides are TGCAGCGTGGGACAGGAGGGGGGCACCGGGGAGCTGTTTTTT.